This is a list of T cell receptor beta chains from one sample in a study of breast tumors, draining lymph nodes, adjacent tissues. TCRdb ran MiXCR on the multiplex PCR reads and lists one entry per CDR3 protein. The data show roughly 130,000 distinct CDR3 sequences, around a third seen once. Sequencing was performed on axillary lymph node tissue. The receptors derive from a female donor with breast cancer. Some clones in this sample may be carry-over from other donors' samples. Both conserved end residues are trimmed from each CDR3. The order of the fields is V gene, CDR3 protein.

TRBV20-1 SARRGGSTDTQY
TRBV6-2/TRBV6-3 ASSYMGGSGDSF
TRBV20-1 SARRGSDQPQH
TRBV24-1 ATSAAVGGAEAF
TRBV30 AWSKAPSIEKLF
TRBV6-6 ASSYYGQGAFSGNTIY
TRBV20-1 SARVTTSAPDTQY
TRBV7-9 ASSIPGQATGGYGYT
TRBV12-3/TRBV12-4 ASWPNSKNGYT
TRBV7-3 ASSLQPPGQGEKLF
TRBV5-1 ASSLAAQAFGYT
TRBV14 ASSQDLSLAGNTGELF
TRBV25-1 ATASGSTDTQY